This record covers a single TCR beta chain. TCRdb used MiXCR to reprocess the PCR reads, holding one entry per CDR3 protein. The sample holds around 85,000 distinct CDR3 sequences, approximately 54% seen once. This CDR3 region has 15 residues. The germline V gene has CDR1 MRHNA and CDR2 SNTAGT. After removal of 3 bases from V and 4 bases from J, the junction contained 9 bases not matched to a gene. These data belong to a study of CDR3 diversity in severe acne. The chain links TRBV6-4 to TRBJ2-7, with 7 nucleotides matching TRBD2. This receptor was taken from a male donor with severe acne vulgaris. The sample taken for sequencing was blood. CDR3 DNA sequence: TGTGCCAGCAGTGAGGGGGAGGGCTCAGTGTACGAGCAGTACGTC. Protein sequence: CASSEGEGSVYEQYV.